Below, 8 T cell receptor beta chains from the same sample are listed, as sequenced in a study of OX40 agonist ivuxolimab in advanced cancers. Measured with immunoSEQ multiplex PCR; TCRdb has only the in-frame clones, and not every one. Of fewer than 130,000 clones listed, roughly 90% are singletons. Here the sequenced sample was CD4+ or CD8+ T cells sorted from blood, taken in a trial of the OX40 agonist ivuxolimab. Every receptor here comes from an adult with an advanced solid tumor such as melanoma, head and neck, liver or kidney cancer.

This sequence joins TRBV30 and TRBJ2-5; D is possibly TRBD1 (5 bases). CDR3 size: 13 residues. The V gene lost 0 bases and the J gene lost 2 bases, with 7 bases spanning the gap. Looked up from germline, CDR1 is GTSNPN and CDR2 is SVGIG (reference sequence). The CDR3 protein is CAWSVRQQETQYF. The CDR3 bases are TGTGCCTGGAGTGTGCGACAGCAAGAGACCCAGTACTTC.

The rearrangement links TRBV28 to TRBJ2-7; maybe TRBD1 (6 bases). Germline V gene sequence: CDR1 MDHEN, CDR2 SYDVKM. V lost 4 bases and J lost 5, with 15 bases in between. This CDR3 comprises 14 residues. CDR3 in amino acids: CASSSQQGVDEQYF. The CDR3 nucleotides read TGTGCCAGCAGTTCCCAACAGGGAGTGGACGAGCAGTACTTC.

This chain joins TRBV7-2 and TRBJ2-7, with D tentatively TRBD1 or TRBD2 (5 bases each). Germline values: CDR1 SGHTA, CDR2 FQGNSA. Trimming took 6 bases from V and 0 from J, leaving 15 bases between them. The CDR3 covers 15 residues. CDR3 coding DNA: TGTGCCAGCAGTGTCCAGGGACCGAACTCCTACGAGCAGTACTTC. Its translation is CASSVQGPNSYEQYF.

This chain links TRBV7-9 with TRBJ1-1; D might be TRBD1 (6 bases). This CDR3 has 14 residues. V was shortened by 2 bases and J by 6 bases, with 13 bases between the two germline ends. CDR1 is SEHNR and CDR2 is FQNEAQ in the germline V gene (reference sequence). Written as DNA, the CDR3 is TGTGCCAGCAGCTTAAACGGGGGCTTGGCTGAAGCTTTCTTT. Translation gives CASSLNGGLAEAFF.

The chain employs TRBV4-2 and TRBJ2-2; D possibly corresponds to TRBD1 (5 bases). Germline loops: CDR1 LGHNA, CDR2 YNFKEQ. The V end was cut by 4 bases, the J end by 5 bases, with 11 bases between. The CDR3 contains 14 residues. The CDR3 coding sequence is TGTGCCAGCAGCCGGGGCCCGCCGACCGGGGAGCTGTTTTTT. Its protein is CASSRGPPTGELFF.

The chain uses TRBV19 and TRBJ1-5; the match to TRBD1 covers 9 bases. This CDR3 is built from 15 residues. Per germline, CDR1 LNHDA and CDR2 SQIVND (reference sequence). V shed 5 bases and J 3 bases; nucleotides not matched to a gene: 5. DNA of the CDR3: TGTGCCAGTAGTCTGGACAGGGGAATCAATCAGCCCCAGCATTTT. Translated, it gives CASSLDRGINQPQHF. Using reference TRBV19 and TRBJ1-5 for the parts outside the CDR3, the full variable domain is DGGITQSPKYLFRKEGQNVTLSCEQNLNHDAMYWYRQDPGQGLRLIYYSQIVNDFQKGDIAEGYSVSREKKESFPLTVTSAQKNPTAFYLCASSLDRGINQPQHFGDGTRLSIL.

V gene TRBV7-3 combines with J gene TRBJ1-1; perhaps TRBD1 as D (6 bases). CDR1 and CDR2 from the germline V gene are SGHTA and FQGTGA. The CDR3 covers 15 residues. Trimming shortened V by 0 bases and J by 2 bases, and 10 bases separated the two germline ends. The CDR3 loop reads CASSLTSGANTEAFF. The CDR3 DNA is TGTGCCAGCAGCTTAACTTCGGGGGCCAACACTGAAGCTTTCTTT.

The V call is TRBV5-5, the J call TRBJ1-5; the D gene is possibly TRBD1 (5 bases). The CDR3 has 16 residues. V was pared by 0 bases and J by 7 bases, with 17 bases between. Germline loops: CDR1 SGHKS, CDR2 YYEKEE (reference sequence). CDR3 DNA sequence: TGTGCCAGCAGCTTGGGGGAGTTGGTACGGGGGCAGCCCCAGCATTTT. Residues: CASSLGELVRGQPQHF.